The 31 T cell receptor beta chains in this list originate from one sample, sequenced in a study of T cells in Graves' hyperthyroidism and ophthalmopathy (dated by TCRdb to between 2017 and 2020). To prepare the library, multiplex PCR was applied. TCRdb lists the instrument as Illumina HiSeq 2000. Amplification of TCR beta CDR3 regions was carried out from RNA transcripts. A first-round RT-PCR of the TCR CDR3 used the HTBI primer set with the Qiagen OneStep RT-PCR kit. TCRdb took the public reads, trimmed them with fastp at Q25, ran MiXCR for clone calling and kept in-frame beta chains. Every distinct CDR3 protein forms one entry, paired with its most common genes and DNA. Here the sample has under 350,000 distinct CDR3 sequences; approximately 22% occur a single time. The ten largest clones capture around 45% of the sample. The sequenced material came from blood. These receptors were obtained from a woman in her fifties or sixties with Graves' hyperthyroidism.

This clonotype was observed a single time. The chain uses TRBV12-3 or TRBV12-4 and TRBJ1-1; 8 bases are a match to TRBD1. J was trimmed by 11 bases and V by 4 bases; bases with no gene match: 12. This CDR3 has 14 residues. The CDR3 region has the DNA TGTGCCAGCAGTTCACGTGGACAGGGAGGCGAGGCTTTCTTT. Protein sequence: CASSSRGQGGEAFF.

This clonotype was recorded many times. The genes are TRBV30 and TRBJ2-1; perhaps TRBD1 as D (5 bases). The CDR3 is 12 amino acids. The ends were cut back, 2 bases at V and 10 bases at J, with 12 bases in the middle. Germline V gene lookup returns CDR1 GTSNPN and CDR2 SVGIG (reference sequence). CDR3 residues: CAWSLYRQEQFF. The CDR3 DNA reads as TGTGCCTGGAGTCTTTATCGACAGGAGCAGTTCTTC.

The rearrangement links TRBV4-2 to TRBJ2-3; 8 bases are shared with TRBD2. In germline, CDR1 is LGHNA, CDR2 YNFKEQ. This CDR3 is 17 amino acids long. J gave up 0 bases and V 3 bases, and 8 bases lay outside the gene matches. The CDR3 DNA reads TGTGCCAGCAGCCAGGCACCGGGACTAGAAAGCACAGATACGCAGTATTTT. It is translated as CASSQAPGLESTDTQYF.

The chain combines TRBV7-9 with TRBJ1-2; D possibly corresponds to TRBD1 (5 bases). Trimming pared 6 bases from V and 6 bases from J, leaving 11 bases between. Germline V gene data show CDR1 as SEHNR and CDR2 as FQNEAQ (reference sequence). The length of the CDR3 is 12 residues. The DNA of the CDR3 is TGTGCCAGCAGATACGGGGGGGATGGCTACACCTTC. Translated: CASRYGGDGYTF.

Turning to this clonotype: The missing conserved phenylalanine or tryptophan at the end of this CDR3 makes a read error likely. This chain uses TRBV7-9 with TRBJ1-1, with 8 bases matching TRBD1. The CDR3 totals 14 residues. V shed 4 bases and J 6 bases; nucleotides not matched to a gene: 7. Germline CDR1 is SEHNR and CDR2 is FQNEAQ (reference sequence). In nucleotides, the CDR3 is TGTGCCAGCAGCTCGTCAGGGGGCGATGCTGAAGCTTTCTCT. As protein: CASSSSGGDAEAFS.

Worth noting for this clonotype: A much larger clone sits a single nucleotide away, making a read error possible. J is TRBJ2-3 and V is TRBV6-1, with D perhaps matching TRBD1 or TRBD2 (5 bases each). This CDR3 spans 16 amino acids. The germline V gene encodes CDR1 MNHNS and CDR2 SASEGT. The CDR3 region is CASTPGWGRPTGTQYF. In DNA form, the CDR3 reads TGTGCCAGCACCCCCGGGTGGGGACGTCCCACAGGTACGCAGTATTTT.

The V and J genes are TRBV5-1 and TRBJ2-4, with TRBD1 identical over 9 bases. Germline values: CDR1 SGHRS, CDR2 YFSETQ. The CDR3 runs 16 residues. V gave up 7 bases and J gave up 1 base; unmatched junction bases: 9. CDR3 bases: TGCGCCAGCCAATACAGGGGGCAGAGGGCCAAAAACATTCAGTACTTC. This translates into CASQYRGQRAKNIQYF.

This clonotype has a count of ten or more. The gene calls are TRBV6-1 and TRBJ1-5; D unresolved. This CDR3 comprises 16 residues. CDR1 and CDR2 from the germline V gene are MNHNS and SASEGT. Trimming stripped 1 base from V and 0 bases from J, with 10 bases between. The CDR3 loop is CASSEGSGNSNQPQHF. CDR3 DNA: TGTGCCAGCAGTGAAGGATCTGGGAATAGCAATCAGCCCCAGCATTTT.

The rearrangement uses TRBV12-3 or TRBV12-4 and TRBJ2-1, with 7 bases matching TRBD2. CDR3 size: 18 residues. The trim removed 3 bases at V and 4 bases at J, leaving 15 bases unmatched. The CDR3 coding sequence is TGTGCCAGCAGTTTCGGGAGTGAGGCGGGAGTGGGGTACAATGAGCAGTTCTTC. It yields the protein CASSFGSEAGVGYNEQFF.

Details on this clonotype: This may be a read error: a much more frequent sequence differs by one nucleotide. No conserved phenylalanine or tryptophan ends this CDR3, so it is likely a read error. The chain couples TRBV5-1 to TRBJ2-7, with 10 bases identical to TRBD1. V shed 8 bases, J shed 3 bases, and the junction held 8 bases outside the gene matches. The CDR3 spans 14 residues. Germline V CDR1 and CDR2: SGHRS, YFSETQ. The CDR3 nucleotides are TGCGCCAGTTGGACAGGGGGTGGATTCTACGAGCAGTACCTC. Its protein is CASWTGGGFYEQYL.

This clonotype has at least ten counts. This chain joins TRBV5-1 and TRBJ1-1; D gene uncertain. Germline assignment: CDR1 SGHRS and CDR2 YFSETQ. V gave up 2 bases and J gave up 3 bases, with 11 bases separating them. The CDR3 sequence is 14 residues long. DNA for the CDR3: TGCGCCAGCAGCTTCTTAGGAGGTGACACTGAAGCTTTCTTT. It translates to CASSFLGGDTEAFF.

J is TRBJ2-3 and V is TRBV12-3 or TRBV12-4, with TRBD2 matching 7 bases. J lost 2 bases, V lost 2 bases, and 10 bases had no gene match. The CDR3 is 17 residues long. CDR3 bases: TGTGCCAGCAGTTTACGGGGAGCGGGAAAACCCACAGATACGCAGTATTTT. Translating gives CASSLRGAGKPTDTQYF.

This clonotype occurred many times. The chain employs TRBV20-1 and TRBJ1-2, with TRBD1 as a possible D gene (5 bases). The CDR3 loop spans 11 amino acids. Germline lookup yields CDR1 DFQATT and CDR2 SNEGSKA (reference sequence). V dropped 4 bases and J dropped 6 bases, with 9 bases sitting between them. The CDR3 region is CSATREDGYTF. CDR3 coding DNA: TGCAGTGCTACCAGGGAGGATGGCTACACCTTC.

On this clonotype: It may be a read error: a sequence one base away is much more abundant. The chain employs TRBV7-2 and TRBJ1-1, with D uncertain. From germline, CDR1 is SGHTA and CDR2 FQGNSA. The CDR3 extends over 14 amino acids. For the CDR3, the DNA is TGTGCCAGCAGCTTAGACAATCGAATCACTGGAGCTTTCTTT. Residues: CASSLDNRITGAFF. The full variable domain, with the rest looked up from reference TRBV7-2 and TRBJ1-1, is GAGVSQSPSNKVTEKGKDVELRCDPISGHTALYWYRQSLGQGLEFLIYFQGNSAPDKSGLPSDRFSAERTGGSVSTLTIQRTQQEDSAVYLCASSLDNRITGAFFGQGTRLTVV.

This clonotype was seen repeatedly, ten times or more. CDR3 DNA sequence: TGTGCCAGCAGCCAACAGGGGGCAGGCACCGGGGAGCTGTTTTTT. Its translation is CASSQQGAGTGELFF. The chain carries TRBV3-1 and TRBJ2-2; TRBD1 matches 8 bases. The CDR3 sequence is 15 residues long. The V gene's germline CDR1 is LGHDT and CDR2 YNNKEL (reference sequence). V shed 2 bases, J shed 4 bases, and the junction held 3 bases outside the gene matches.

This clonotype was counted between two and nine times. This sequence joins TRBV6-1 and TRBJ2-1; 7 positions match TRBD2. The CDR3 is made up of 13 amino acids. The germline CDR1 and CDR2 sequences are MNHNS and SASEGT. Germline trimming cut 8 bases from V and 6 bases from J; bases unmatched to any gene: 7. The CDR3 DNA reads as TGTGCCAGCGTATCGACTAGCTTCAATGAGCAGTTCTTC. This gives the protein CASVSTSFNEQFF.

The chain links TRBV27 to TRBJ1-1; D is perhaps TRBD1 (6 bases). Germline V lookup: CDR1 MNHEY, CDR2 SMNVEV (reference sequence). The CDR3 spans 13 residues. Trimming pared 2 bases from V and 6 bases from J, leaving 10 bases between. The CDR3: CASSLRGAPEAFF. The CDR3 DNA reads TGTGCCAGCAGTTTAAGGGGGGCCCCTGAAGCTTTCTTT.

Many counts were recorded for this clonotype. This chain joins TRBV6-1 and TRBJ2-3; 7 bases fit TRBD1. The CDR3 consists of 14 residues. Germline assignment: CDR1 MNHNS and CDR2 SASEGT. V was clipped by 6 bases and J by 5 bases; unmatched bases: 8. As DNA, the CDR3 is TGTGCCAGCAGCTTGACAGGGTGGGAAGATACGCAGTATTTT. It codes for CASSLTGWEDTQYF.

The V gene is TRBV28, the J gene TRBJ1-4; D unclear. Germline V gives CDR1 MDHEN, CDR2 SYDVKM. The CDR3 is 15 residues long. Trimming pared 6 bases from V and 4 bases from J, leaving 15 bases between. The CDR3 bases are TGTGCCAGCAGGGCCCCCCGAGTCTATAATGAAAAACTGTTTTTT. This translates into CASRAPRVYNEKLFF. Variable domain in full (rest from reference TRBV28 and TRBJ1-4): DVKVTQSSRYLVKRTGEKVFLECVQDMDHENMFWYRQDPGLGLRLIYFSYDVKMKEKGDIPEGYSVSREKKERFSLILESASTNQTSMYLCASRAPRVYNEKLFFGSGTQLSVL.

About this clonotype itself: At one boundary the junction diverges from the germline segment, which might be a read error. V gene TRBV7-7 combines with J gene TRBJ2-1; 10 nucleotides align to TRBD2. Germline-derived CDR1 and CDR2 are SSHAT and FNYEAQ (reference sequence). This CDR3 contains 15 residues. DNA for the CDR3: TGTGCTAGCAGCCAAGCGGGAGGGCCAAACAATGAGCAGTTCTTC. Translating it yields CASSQAGGPNNEQFF.

This clonotype appeared many times. The V and J genes are TRBV7-2 and TRBJ2-7, with TRBD1 matching over 10 bases. J gave up 2 bases and V 4 bases, and 2 bases lay outside the gene matches. The germline V gene encodes CDR1 SGHTA and CDR2 FQGNSA. The CDR3 sequence is 14 residues long. This CDR3 reads CASSSGQGTYEQYF. CDR3 DNA: TGTGCCAGCAGCTCGGGACAGGGGACCTACGAGCAGTACTTC.

The chain employs TRBV6-6 and TRBJ1-6; 7 bases line up with TRBD1. CDR1 MNHNY and CDR2 SVGAGI come from the germline V gene (reference sequence). The CDR3 has 16 residues. Losses at the gene ends were 0 bases for V and 7 bases for J; bases not matched to a gene: 6. The CDR3 DNA reads TGTGCCAGCAGTTACTCTATACAGGGGAAGAATTCACCCCTCCACTTT. Translating gives CASSYSIQGKNSPLHF.

V is TRBV9 and J is TRBJ1-2; D is unresolved. Germline V gene sequence: CDR1 SGDLS, CDR2 YYNGEE. Trimming removed 0 bases from V and 7 bases from J, with 10 bases in between. The CDR3 is made up of 13 amino acids. CDR3 sequence: CASSVGRDGGYTF. CDR3 coding DNA: TGTGCCAGCAGCGTAGGGAGGGATGGTGGCTACACCTTC.

The sample holds many counts of this clonotype. This rearrangement joins TRBV7-8 to TRBJ2-1; TRBD2 is a possible D gene (6 bases). The V end was cut by 4 bases, the J end by 7 bases, with 20 bases between. This CDR3 region has 16 residues. CDR1 and CDR2 from the germline V gene are SGHVS and FQNEAQ. This CDR3 is CASSSPGGAWSNEQFF. The CDR3 nucleotides read TGTGCCAGCAGCTCTCCCGGGGGTGCGTGGAGTAATGAGCAGTTCTTC.

This clonotype appeared many times. The chain joins TRBV4-1 to TRBJ2-5, with D uncertain. V shed 1 base and J shed 5 bases, with 8 bases lying between them. There are 13 residues in the CDR3. From germline, CDR1 is MGHRA and CDR2 YSYEKL. CDR3 DNA sequence: TGCGCCAGCAGCCAAGTAGTCTACGAGACCCAGTACTTC. This codes for CASSQVVYETQYF.

The chain employs TRBV15 and TRBJ2-5, with 7 bases aligning to TRBD1. Germline lookup yields CDR1 LNHNV and CDR2 YYDKDF (reference sequence). There are 14 residues in the CDR3. Trimming at V came to 0 bases and at J to 3 bases, leaving 1 base not matched to a gene. CDR3 loop: CATSRDQGEETQYF. The DNA for the CDR3 is TGTGCCACCAGCAGAGATCAGGGGGAAGAGACCCAGTACTTC.

The chain couples TRBV27 to TRBJ1-5; D call uncertain. There are 13 residues in the CDR3. Germline-derived CDR1 and CDR2 are MNHEY and SMNVEV (reference sequence). V gave up 2 bases and J gave up 6 bases, with 8 bases separating them. This CDR3 is CASSLAGFQPQHF. CDR3 nucleotides: TGTGCCAGCAGTTTAGCGGGGTTTCAGCCCCAGCATTTT.

This clonotype was detected ten times or more. The V and J genes are TRBV6-5 and TRBJ1-6; the D is unclear. The V gene lost 0 bases and the J gene lost 7 bases, with 10 bases spanning the gap. The CDR3 consists of 15 residues. Germline CDR1 MNHEY, CDR2 SVGAGI. CDR3 DNA sequence: TGTGCCAGCAGTTACTCGTTGACACAGAATTCACCCCTCCACTTT. Translated: CASSYSLTQNSPLHF.

This clonotype came up many times. J is TRBJ1-1 and V is TRBV28, with D possibly being TRBD1 (6 bases). The germline V gene encodes CDR1 MDHEN and CDR2 SYDVKM. CDR3 length: 13 amino acids. Between the trimmed V and J ends, which lost 8 bases and 0 bases, there was a span of 10 bases. The CDR3 nucleotides read TGTGCCAGCGGAGACAGGCTGAACACTGAAGCTTTCTTT. This codes for CASGDRLNTEAFF.

The chain is built from TRBV15 and TRBJ2-1; 13 bases align to TRBD2. The V gene's germline CDR1 is LNHNV and CDR2 YYDKDF (reference sequence). Germline trimming cut 4 bases from V and 0 bases from J; bases unmatched to any gene: 15. CDR3 length equals 21 residues. CDR3 sequence reads: CATSNVHRTSGRIGSYNEQFF. CDR3 sequence (DNA): TGTGCCACCAGCAATGTGCATCGGACTAGCGGGAGAATCGGCTCCTACAATGAGCAGTTCTTC.

This clonotype was detected ten times or more. The rearrangement joins TRBV20-1 to TRBJ1-2, with 12 bases matching TRBD1. The CDR3 has 15 amino acids. CDR1 is DFQATT and CDR2 is SNEGSKA in the germline V gene (reference sequence). The junction had 9 bases not matched to a gene; V was cut back by 2 bases and J by 8 bases. The chain's CDR3 is CSARRPGTGGGGYTF. The CDR3, as DNA: TGCAGTGCTAGACGACCCGGGACAGGGGGCGGGGGCTACACCTTC.